This T cell receptor (beta chain) was sequenced for a study of breast tumors, draining lymph nodes, adjacent tissues. Study results and caveats: Compared with basal-like, luminal-like tumors shared significantly more repertoire with nontumor tissue. Compared with lymph nodes, tumors were less diverse; compared with nontumor tissue, more. The lymph node origin of tumor T cells was framed as consistent with a hypothesis, not demonstrated.

TCRdb re-called the multiplex PCR reads through MiXCR, storing one row per CDR3 protein. The repertoire has around 150,000 distinct CDR3 sequences, approximately 20% of them found once; the top ten carry 2.5% to 3%. This clonotype has a count of ten or more. Its cognate antigen is unknown. The lymph nodes were axillary draining lymph nodes from breast cancer patients. The CDR3 extends over 16 amino acids. The V and J ends lost 3 bases and 3 bases respectively, with 14 bases between them. Germline V CDR1 and CDR2: SNHLY, FYNNEI. The sequencing input was axillary lymph node tissue. V and J are TRBV2 and TRBJ2-2, with D possibly being TRBD1 (6 bases). This TCR came from a female donor with breast cancer. Some clones in this sample may be carry-over from other donors' samples. The DNA for the CDR3 is TGTGCCAGCAGTGAGTCCCCGACAGGCGACACCGGGGAGCTGTTTTTT. Its translation: CASSESPTGDTGELFF.